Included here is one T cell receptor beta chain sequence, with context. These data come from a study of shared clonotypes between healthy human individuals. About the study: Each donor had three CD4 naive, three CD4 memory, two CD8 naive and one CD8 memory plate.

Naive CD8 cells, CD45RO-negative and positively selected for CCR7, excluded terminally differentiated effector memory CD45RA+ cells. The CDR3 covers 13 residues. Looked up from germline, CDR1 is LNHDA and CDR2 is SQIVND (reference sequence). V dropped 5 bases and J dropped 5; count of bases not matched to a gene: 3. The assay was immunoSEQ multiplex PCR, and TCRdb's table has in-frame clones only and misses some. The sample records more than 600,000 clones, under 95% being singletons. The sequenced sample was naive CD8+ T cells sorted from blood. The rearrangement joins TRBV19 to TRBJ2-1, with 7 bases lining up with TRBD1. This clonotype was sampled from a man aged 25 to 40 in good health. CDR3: CASSADRDNEQFF. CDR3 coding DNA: TGTGCCAGTAGTGCCGACAGGGACAATGAGCAGTTCTTC.